These 18 T cell receptor beta chains share one sample of origin, sequenced in a study of blood T cell repertoires in COVID-19. Method: immunoSEQ multiplex PCR; TCRdb's copy keeps in-frame clones and lacks some. This table has about 90,000 clones, around nine tenths appearing once. Sequencing was carried out using peripheral blood. The source of these receptors is an elderly man with acute or convalescent COVID-19.

The rearrangement links TRBV7-2 to TRBJ1-2; tentative D call: TRBD1 (6 bases). The V gene's germline CDR1 is SGHTA and CDR2 FQGNSA. V lost 1 base, J lost 0 bases, and 15 bases lay in between. The CDR3 has 17 amino acids. CDR3 sequence reads: CASSLGLRDKSNYGYTF. DNA for the CDR3: TGTGCCAGCAGCTTAGGCTTGAGGGACAAATCTAACTATGGCTACACCTTC.

The V and J genes are TRBV5-4 and TRBJ1-6, with 8 bases matching TRBD1. Germline lookup yields CDR1 SGHNT and CDR2 YYREEE (reference sequence). The junction had 11 bases not matched to a gene; V was cut back by 5 bases and J by 4 bases. CDR3 length equals 17 residues. The CDR3 DNA follows: TGTGCCAGCAGATCCACCCAGGGGGCTATTTATAATTCACCCCTCCACTTT. It codes for CASRSTQGAIYNSPLHF. Supplemented by reference TRBV5-4 and TRBJ1-6, the full variable domain reads ETGVTQSPTHLIKTRGQQVTLRCSSQSGHNTVSWYQQALGQGPQFIFQYYREEENGRGNFPPRFSGLQFPNYSSELNVNALELDDSALYLCASRSTQGAIYNSPLHFGNGTRLTVT.

This clone was found once. The chain is built from TRBV25-1 and TRBJ2-1, with D maybe TRBD2 (6 bases). The CDR3 is made up of 16 amino acids. CDR1 and CDR2 (germline): MGHDK, SYGVNS. The ends were cut back, 5 bases at V and 6 bases at J, with 20 bases in the middle. CDR3 DNA sequence: TGTGCCAGCAGTCAGGGACTGACCCCCGAACGCAATGAGCAGTTCTTC. Its protein product is CASSQGLTPERNEQFF.

The rearrangement links TRBV6-4 to TRBJ2-7; D perhaps matches TRBD2 (6 bases). The V and J ends lost 4 bases and 3 bases respectively, with 13 bases between them. Germline lookup yields CDR1 MRHNA and CDR2 SNTAGT. This CDR3 is 14 amino acids long. Written as DNA, the CDR3 is TGTGCCAGCAGTGTATGGGCGGGAAGCTACGAGCAGTACTTC. Translating it yields CASSVWAGSYEQYF.

The chain combines TRBV27 with TRBJ2-5; 8 bases are a match to TRBD2. V was clipped by 3 bases and J by 3 bases; unmatched bases: 15. Germline V gene lookup returns CDR1 MNHEY and CDR2 SMNVEV (reference sequence). The CDR3 runs to 18 residues. The CDR3 DNA is TGTGCCAGCAGTTTGTTTGGACCGACTAGCGTGGTGGAAGAGACCCAGTACTTC. Its protein product is CASSLFGPTSVVEETQYF.

The V and J genes are TRBV19 and TRBJ2-1, with D possibly matching TRBD2 (6 bases). V was trimmed by 6 bases and J by 10 bases, leaving 10 bases between them. This CDR3 region has 11 residues. In germline, CDR1 is LNHDA, CDR2 SQIVND (reference sequence). The CDR3 sequence: CASSRGWEQFF. The CDR3 nucleotides are TGTGCCAGTAGCCGGGGGTGGGAGCAGTTCTTC.

The rearrangement joins TRBV6-2 or TRBV6-3 to TRBJ2-5; 9 bases agree with TRBD2. Germline CDR1 reads MNHEY; CDR2 reads SVGEGT. V lost 5 bases and J lost 2; bases outside the gene matches: 15. The CDR3 is 18 residues long. As DNA, the CDR3 is TGTGCCAGCAGTACCCGTAGAATAGCGGGAGTGGGACAAGAGACCCAGTACTTC. Amino acids: CASSTRRIAGVGQETQYF.

This clone appeared a few times. The rearrangement uses TRBV24-1 and TRBJ1-4, with a possible D match to TRBD1 (6 bases). Per germline, CDR1 KGHDR and CDR2 SFDVKD. CDR3 length: 15 amino acids. Deletions cut 4 bases from V and 5 bases from J, with 13 bases between. CDR3 DNA sequence: TGTGCCACCAGTGACTCCGACAGGAGAAATGAAAAACTGTTTTTT. Amino acids: CATSDSDRRNEKLFF.

The chain uses TRBV29-1 and TRBJ2-1, with 9 bases aligning to TRBD2. V dropped 7 bases and J dropped 4; count of bases not matched to a gene: 5. The CDR3 has 13 amino acids. Germline CDR1 and CDR2: SQVTM and ANQGSEA. For the CDR3, the DNA is TGCAGCGCAGGGACTAGCCGTTACAATGAGCAGTTCTTC. Translating it yields CSAGTSRYNEQFF.

The rearrangement uses TRBV10-3 and TRBJ2-1; 8 nucleotides align to TRBD1. The CDR3 has 15 residues. After removal of 3 bases from V and 9 bases from J, the junction contained 10 bases not matched to a gene. Germline V lookup: CDR1 ENHRY, CDR2 SYGVKD. CDR3 bases: TGTGCCATCAGTGACGCAGGGGGCGCAATTGGTGAGCAGTTCTTC. Amino acids: CAISDAGGAIGEQFF.

This clone has only a few counts. V usage is TRBV5-1 and J usage is TRBJ1-6; TRBD1 agrees at 9 bases. CDR1 and CDR2 from the germline V gene are SGHRS and YFSETQ. The CDR3 loop spans 17 amino acids. V gave up 5 bases and J gave up 7 bases; unmatched junction bases: 13. This CDR3 is CASSPKRDREANSPLHF. Written as DNA, the CDR3 is TGCGCCAGCAGTCCCAAACGGGACAGGGAAGCGAATTCACCCCTCCACTTT.

The rearrangement joins TRBV7-3 to TRBJ2-3, with 7 nucleotides matching TRBD2. CDR1 is SGHTA, CDR2 FQGTGA, per germline. Germline trimming cut 2 bases from V and 3 bases from J; bases unmatched to any gene: 8. This CDR3 contains 16 residues. CDR3 residues: CASSLAPRGSTDTQYF. CDR3 bases: TGTGCCAGCAGCTTAGCCCCGCGGGGGTCAACAGATACGCAGTATTTT. Combining the CDR3 with reference TRBV7-3 and TRBJ2-3 gives the whole variable domain GAGVSQTPSNKVTEKGKYVELRCDPISGHTALYWYRQSLGQGPEFLIYFQGTGAADDSGLPNDRFFAVRPEGSVSTLKIQRTERGDSAVYLCASSLAPRGSTDTQYFGPGTRLTVL.

This rearrangement joins TRBV19 to TRBJ2-6, with D possibly being TRBD1 (5 bases). Trimming pared 4 bases from V and 4 bases from J, leaving 8 bases between. Germline lookup yields CDR1 LNHDA and CDR2 SQIVND (reference sequence). CDR3 length: 14 amino acids. The CDR3 region has the DNA TGTGCCAGTAGTACAGGGATGGGGGCCAACGTCCTGACTTTC. Residues: CASSTGMGANVLTF.

The V and J genes are TRBV4-2 and TRBJ1-1, with D perhaps matching TRBD1 (5 bases). Germline V gene data show CDR1 as LGHNA and CDR2 as YNFKEQ. CDR3 length equals 15 residues. V was clipped by 2 bases and J by 1 base, with 11 bases between them. CDR3 sequence: CASSQRTSSNTEAFF. For the CDR3, the DNA is TGTGCCAGCAGCCAACGGACATCCTCGAACACTGAAGCTTTCTTT.

The chain joins TRBV28 to TRBJ2-1; D may be TRBD1 (6 bases). Germline V lookup: CDR1 MDHEN, CDR2 SYDVKM. Trimming took off 5 bases at V and 3 bases at J, with 14 bases between the two ends. The CDR3 spans 15 residues. The CDR3 sequence: CASSHRDTFYNEQFF. DNA of the CDR3: TGTGCCAGCAGTCACCGGGACACCTTCTACAATGAGCAGTTCTTC.

The V and J genes are TRBV5-1 and TRBJ2-1; 12 bases are a match to TRBD2. After removal of 1 base from V and 9 bases from J, the junction contained 5 bases not matched to a gene. The CDR3 totals 15 residues. Germline V gene data show CDR1 as SGHRS and CDR2 as YFSETQ. CDR3 nucleotide sequence: TGCGCCAGCAGCTTGAGGCTAGCGGGAGGGACTGAGCAGTTCTTC. As protein: CASSLRLAGGTEQFF.

This clone was found a few times. This same CDR3 is encoded by further DNA sequences in the sample. The chain recombines TRBV25-1 with TRBJ1-5; possibly TRBD1 for D (5 bases). The V end lost 1 base, the J end lost 6 bases, and 10 bases lay between the germline ends. Germline loops: CDR1 MGHDK, CDR2 SYGVNS. This CDR3 has 14 residues. DNA of the CDR3: TGTGCCAGCAGTGAATCGGGGGAGGGTCAGCCCCAGCATTTT. Amino acid sequence: CASSESGEGQPQHF.

The chain employs TRBV28 and TRBJ2-7; D remains unclear. The germline V and J ends were trimmed by 5 bases and 4 bases, with 6 bases remaining between them. CDR1 is MDHEN, CDR2 SYDVKM, per germline. CDR3 length equals 11 residues. CDR3 sequence (DNA): TGTGCCAGCAGTCCCAATTACGAGCAGTACTTC. Protein sequence: CASSPNYEQYF.